Below, 21 T cell receptor beta chains from the same sample are listed, as sequenced in a study of T cells in localized non-small cell lung cancer. The method was immunoSEQ multiplex PCR; TCRdb's version includes in-frame clones alone and lacks a portion of them. Seen here are 25,000 to 30,000 clones, 84% observed once, and the top ten hold roughly 4.8%. Sample: peripheral blood mononuclear cells, taken before any cancer treatment. Every receptor here comes from a man between 40 and 70 years old with stage III lung adenocarcinoma.

The rearrangement links TRBV30 to TRBJ1-1; D is unresolved. V lost 5 bases to trimming and J lost 10 bases, with 17 bases between them. The CDR3 length is 12 residues. Germline V gene data show CDR1 as GTSNPN and CDR2 as SVGIG (reference sequence). CDR3 DNA sequence: TGTGCCTGGTTGAATGGTTTCGGAGGAGCTTTCTTT. Translating gives CAWLNGFGGAFF.

V is TRBV7-3 and J is TRBJ2-1, with D unclear. V shed 2 bases and J shed 6 bases, with 14 bases lying between them. Germline CDR1 and CDR2: SGHTA and FQGTGA. CDR3 size: 15 residues. The CDR3 bases are TGTGCCAGCAGCTTAGACCCCGCTGGGCCCAATGAGCAGTTCTTC. This gives the protein CASSLDPAGPNEQFF.

The chain has TRBV5-4 and TRBJ2-3; 7 nucleotides align to TRBD1. CDR3 length equals 17 residues. V was pared by 0 bases and J by 4 bases, with 11 bases of the junction left unmatched. The V gene's germline CDR1 is SGHNT and CDR2 YYREEE (reference sequence). The CDR3 spells CASSLDPRQGFADTQYF. The CDR3 nucleotides are TGTGCCAGCAGCTTGGATCCGAGACAGGGATTTGCAGATACGCAGTATTTT.

V is TRBV19 and J is TRBJ2-1, with D perhaps matching TRBD1 or TRBD2 (5 bases each). The germline CDR1 and CDR2 sequences are LNHDA and SQIVND (reference sequence). V was trimmed by 4 bases and J by 7 bases, leaving 11 bases between them. The CDR3 loop spans 13 amino acids. The CDR3 coding sequence is TGTGCCAGTAGTAGAACGGGACCTAATGAGCAGTTCTTC. It encodes CASSRTGPNEQFF. The whole variable domain, remainder taken from reference TRBV19 and TRBJ2-1, is DGGITQSPKYLFRKEGQNVTLSCEQNLNHDAMYWYRQDPGQGLRLIYYSQIVNDFQKGDIAEGYSVSREKKESFPLTVTSAQKNPTAFYLCASSRTGPNEQFFGPGTRLTVL.

The CDR3 DNA reads as TGCGCCAGCAGCTCCCTATTGCGGAGTCTTAAGGACCGGGGCACTGAAGCTTTCTTT. Its protein product is CASSSLLRSLKDRGTEAFF. This chain links TRBV5-1 with TRBJ1-1; unclear D gene. Trimming pared 3 bases from V and 4 bases from J, leaving 28 bases between. CDR1 is SGHRS and CDR2 is YFSETQ in the germline V gene. The CDR3 has 19 residues.

Notes on this clone: The CDR3 does not close with the conserved phenylalanine or tryptophan, likely indicating a read error. Because the CDR3's place on the DNA is in doubt, the DNA is left out and the CDR3 is given as listed by TCRdb. This sequence joins TRBV6-1 and TRBJ1-2. Germline values: CDR1 MNHNS, CDR2 SASEGT. Including both end residues, the CDR3 is 9 amino acids long. This CDR3 is CASGGPAKV.

This clone was observed a handful of times. The chain combines TRBV19 with TRBJ2-7; 9 nucleotides match TRBD2. V was pared by 4 bases and J by 3 bases, with 7 bases of the junction left unmatched. The CDR3 sequence is 15 residues long. CDR1 and CDR2 (germline): LNHDA, SQIVND (reference sequence). CDR3 in DNA: TGTGCCAGTAGTAGCGAGCGGGAGGCCCGCTACGAGCAGTACTTC. This codes for CASSSEREARYEQYF.

This rearrangement joins TRBV28 to TRBJ2-3, with no clear D. In germline, CDR1 is MDHEN, CDR2 SYDVKM. This CDR3 is built from 11 residues. The ends were cut back, 6 bases at V and 6 bases at J, with 7 bases in the middle. The CDR3 loop is CASRLLDTQYF. The CDR3 DNA reads as TGTGCCAGCAGACTTTTGGATACGCAGTATTTT.

This chain uses TRBV5-1 with TRBJ2-3; TRBD2 is a possible D gene (6 bases). The CDR3 has 16 amino acids. The V gene lost 0 bases and the J gene lost 4 bases, with 15 bases spanning the gap. Per germline, CDR1 SGHRS and CDR2 YFSETQ. As DNA, the CDR3 is TGCGCCAGCAGCTTGGTTTCGGGGGAGTTGGCAGATACGCAGTATTTT. Translating it yields CASSLVSGELADTQYF.

About this clone itself: The sample contains more than one DNA sequence encoding this CDR3. This chain links TRBV18 with TRBJ1-4; D is ambiguous. Trimming left V 3 bases short and J 7 bases short, with 3 bases between. Germline V CDR1 and CDR2: KGHSH, LQKENI. This CDR3 has 11 amino acids. CDR3 sequence reads: CASSPAEKLFF. The CDR3 nucleotides read TGTGCCAGCTCACCTGCTGAAAAACTGTTTTTT.

The rearrangement uses TRBV19 and TRBJ2-2; D might be TRBD2 (6 bases). Germline CDR1 reads LNHDA; CDR2 reads SQIVND (reference sequence). V lost 3 bases and J lost 6, with 14 bases in between. The CDR3 spans 15 residues. The CDR3 protein is CASSMSTSRAGELFF. In DNA, the CDR3 is TGTGCCAGTAGTATGTCCACTAGCAGGGCCGGGGAGCTGTTTTTT.

The chain links TRBV7-8 to TRBJ1-3, with a possible D match to TRBD1 (6 bases). The CDR3 runs to 12 residues. The V and J ends lost 7 bases and 4 bases respectively, with 8 bases between them. Germline V gene data show CDR1 as SGHVS and CDR2 as FQNEAQ. CDR3 residues: CASKGTGNTIYF. CDR3 DNA: TGTGCCAGCAAGGGGACAGGAAACACCATATATTTT.

The gene calls are TRBV13 and TRBJ2-1; TRBD2 matches 8 bases. J was trimmed by 8 bases and V by 5 bases; bases with no gene match: 11. Looked up from germline, CDR1 is PRHDT and CDR2 is FYEKMQ (reference sequence). The CDR3 sequence is 15 residues long. The CDR3 is CASSPKTGGWDEQFF. In nucleotides, the CDR3 is TGTGCCAGCAGCCCGAAGACGGGGGGGTGGGATGAGCAGTTCTTC.

This clone was counted between two and nine times. The chain is built from TRBV19 and TRBJ2-7, with D tentatively TRBD1 (6 bases). The CDR3 is made up of 14 amino acids. The V gene lost 2 bases and the J gene lost 5 bases, with 13 bases spanning the gap. Germline CDR1 LNHDA, CDR2 SQIVND (reference sequence). The CDR3 reads CASSIRTDMHEQYF. The CDR3 bases are TGTGCCAGTAGTATAAGGACAGATATGCACGAGCAGTACTTC.

This clone was recorded once. V is TRBV2 and J is TRBJ2-5; TRBD2 matches 7 bases. V was pared by 6 bases and J by 1 base, with 11 bases of the junction left unmatched. CDR1 is SNHLY and CDR2 is FYNNEI in the germline V gene. The CDR3 consists of 16 residues. The CDR3 DNA reads as TGTGCCAGCAGGAATCCCCACTCGGGGGGCCAAGAGACCCAGTACTTC. This translates into CASRNPHSGGQETQYF.

The chain joins TRBV5-1 to TRBJ1-2, with D unclear. In germline, CDR1 is SGHRS, CDR2 YFSETQ. The CDR3 sequence is 13 residues long. The ends were cut back, 0 bases at V and 4 bases at J, with 7 bases in the middle. The CDR3 reads CASSLESGYGYTF. CDR3 DNA sequence: TGCGCCAGCAGCTTGGAGTCGGGCTATGGCTACACCTTC.

The V gene is TRBV19, the J gene TRBJ1-2, with TRBD1 identical over 7 bases. V dropped 4 bases and J dropped 3; count of bases not matched to a gene: 2. This CDR3 comprises 13 residues. Germline V lookup: CDR1 LNHDA, CDR2 SQIVND (reference sequence). This CDR3 is CASSTTGYYGYTF. DNA for the CDR3: TGTGCCAGTAGTACGACAGGGTACTATGGCTACACCTTC.

The rearrangement links TRBV6-6 to TRBJ2-5; D is possibly TRBD1 (6 bases). V shed 4 bases and J shed 5 bases, with 14 bases lying between them. The CDR3 has 14 residues. CDR1 and CDR2 from the germline V gene are MNHNY and SVGAGI (reference sequence). The CDR3 region is CASSSPTGHETQYF. The CDR3 DNA reads as TGTGCCAGCAGTTCGCCGACAGGTCACGAGACCCAGTACTTC.

In this sample, this clone turned up once. This CDR3 reads CASSPLGGSGETQYF. In DNA, the CDR3 is TGTGCCAGCAGCCCACTGGGGGGGAGCGGGGAGACCCAGTACTTC. The chain links TRBV7-2 to TRBJ2-5; 7 bases are shared with TRBD2. Germline V gives CDR1 SGHTA, CDR2 FQGNSA. V was clipped by 5 bases and J by 5 bases; unmatched bases: 11. This CDR3 region has 15 residues.

In DNA, the CDR3 is TGTGCCAGCAGCCCGCCCATCGGAGATACGCAGTATTTT. Its translation is CASSPPIGDTQYF. V and J are TRBV6-5 and TRBJ2-3; the D is unclear. The CDR3 runs to 13 residues. The germline V gene encodes CDR1 MNHEY and CDR2 SVGAGI. V was shortened by 6 bases and J by 5 bases, with 12 bases between the two germline ends.

This chain links TRBV18 with TRBJ2-7; D ambiguous. The CDR3 extends over 13 amino acids. From germline, CDR1 is KGHSH and CDR2 LQKENI. Trimming left V 4 bases short and J 2 bases short, with 9 bases between. CDR3 bases: TGTGCCAGCTCACAAGCCGGGCCCTACGAGCAGTACGTC. It is translated as CASSQAGPYEQYV.